This T cell receptor beta chain was captured by sequencing in a study of shared clonotypes between healthy human individuals. This clone showed up just once. Its target is unknown. The germline gives CDR1 MNHGY, CDR2 SVAAGI. The J segment lost 1 base and the V segment lost 5 bases, leaving 11 bases of the junction unmatched. The CDR3 runs to 18 residues. Assay used: immunoSEQ multiplex PCR; TCRdb lists only in-frame clones, some missing. This table has a few million clones, approximately 93% appearing once. Broader study findings: Clonotype sharing across donors was expected to vary with sequencing depth.

The sequencing input was naive CD4+ T cells from PBMCs. Subset reported: CD45RA+ positively selected. The sequence came from a man between 18 and 35 years old in good health. Some clones in this sample may be carry-over from other donors' samples. The J gene is TRBJ2-6, the V gene TRBV6-9, with 7 positions matching TRBD1. The CDR3 coding sequence is TGTGCCAGCAGTGAGCCTGGGGACAGTCAATCTGGGGCCAACGTCCTGACTTTC. This sequence encodes CASSEPGDSQSGANVLTF.